This T cell receptor beta chain was identified during a study of cytomegalovirus exposure and HLA in healthy donors. Study-wide points: For most subjects, TCR beta sequences were reported to predict HLA-A and HLA-B alleles with accuracy.

Germline V lookup: CDR1 MNHEY, CDR2 SVGAGI. The CDR3 length is 14 residues. V was pared by 5 bases and J by 0 bases, with 11 bases between. With 60 Vbeta and 13 Jbeta primers, the PCR was carried out. The protocol was immunoSEQ multiplex PCR, while the TCRdb copy is restricted to in-frame clones and leaves out a portion. This table holds 90,000 to 150,000 clones, roughly 77% found once. A remark on this clone: What it recognizes is unknown.

The TCR comes from a man aged 35 to 55 in good health and CMV-seronegative. The source material was PBMCs. V usage is TRBV6-5 and J usage is TRBJ2-7, with D possibly being TRBD2 (6 bases). CDR3 DNA sequence: TGTGCCAGCAGTCAGCTAGCGAACTCCTACGAGCAGTACTTC. Translation: CASSQLANSYEQYF.